One and the same sample provided the 7 T cell receptor beta chains below, sequenced in a study of OX40 agonist ivuxolimab in advanced cancers. Sequencing used immunoSEQ multiplex PCR; TCRdb keeps in-frame clones, though not all of them. The sample consists of 85,000 to 100,000 clones, approximately 89% of them appearing once. The specimen was CD4+ or CD8+ T cells sorted from blood, collected in a trial of the OX40 agonist ivuxolimab. Source of these receptors: an adult with an advanced solid tumor such as melanoma, head and neck, liver or kidney cancer.

This chain links TRBV19 with TRBJ1-5; tentative D call: TRBD1 (6 bases). V was cut by 9 bases and J by 6 bases, with 24 bases left in between. The CDR3 has 16 residues. Germline V CDR1 and CDR2: LNHDA, SQIVND (reference sequence). As DNA, the CDR3 is TGTGCCAGCATTAACACAGGGATCGGGGTCAGTCAGCCCCAGCATTTT. Protein product: CASINTGIGVSQPQHF. Full variable domain (missing parts from reference TRBV19 and TRBJ1-5): DGGITQSPKYLFRKEGQNVTLSCEQNLNHDAMYWYRQDPGQGLRLIYYSQIVNDFQKGDIAEGYSVSREKKESFPLTVTSAQKNPTAFYLCASINTGIGVSQPQHFGDGTRLSIL.

The chain recombines TRBV9 with TRBJ1-3, with unresolved D. There are 14 residues in the CDR3. The V end was cut by 2 bases, the J end by 8 bases, with 14 bases between. Germline CDR1 and CDR2: SGDLS and YYNGEE. CDR3 sequence reads: CASSVLGLADTIYF. In DNA form, the CDR3 reads TGTGCCAGCAGCGTTCTAGGGCTCGCGGACACCATATATTTT.

V gene TRBV9 combines with J gene TRBJ1-5; D uncertain. Between the trimmed V and J ends, which lost 0 bases and 1 base, there was a span of 2 bases. The germline V gene has CDR1 SGDLS and CDR2 YYNGEE. There are 13 residues in the CDR3. The CDR3 nucleotides read TGTGCCAGCAGCGTAGGCAGCAATCAGCCCCAGCATTTT. Translated: CASSVGSNQPQHF.

This rearrangement joins TRBV2 to TRBJ1-1, with D possibly TRBD1 on 5 matching bases. Trimming removed 1 base from V and 5 bases from J, with 17 bases in between. The CDR3 is made up of 16 amino acids. Germline V gene lookup returns CDR1 SNHLY and CDR2 FYNNEI. This CDR3 reads CASSEGLSAGRTEAFF. In nucleotides, the CDR3 is TGTGCCAGCAGTGAAGGGCTGTCTGCAGGGAGAACTGAAGCTTTCTTT.

The J gene is TRBJ2-2, the V gene TRBV5-1, with 7 bases that match TRBD2. CDR3 size: 16 residues. The germline CDR1 and CDR2 sequences are SGHRS and YFSETQ. With V trimmed by 4 bases and J by 1 base, 7 bases remained unmatched. DNA for the CDR3: TGCGCCAGCAGCGTTCAAACTAGCGAGAACACCGGGGAGCTGTTTTTT. Translating it yields CASSVQTSENTGELFF.

There are a few counts of this clone. The V and J genes are TRBV5-5 and TRBJ1-1; D is possibly TRBD1 (5 bases). Germline V lookup: CDR1 SGHKS, CDR2 YYEKEE (reference sequence). The CDR3 extends over 14 amino acids. Trimming shortened V by 3 bases and J by 7 bases, and 16 bases separated the two germline ends. CDR3 protein: CASSWPGLGVEAFF. CDR3 bases: TGTGCCAGCAGCTGGCCGGGATTAGGGGTTGAAGCTTTCTTT.

The chain carries TRBV28 and TRBJ2-1; possible D gene TRBD2, 6 bases. V gave up 4 bases and J gave up 1 base, with 14 bases separating them. This CDR3 is built from 16 residues. Germline V gene data show CDR1 as MDHEN and CDR2 as SYDVKM. The CDR3, as DNA: TGTGCCAGCAGTTACTCGGGACTCGGTTCCTACAATGAGCAGTTCTTC. This codes for CASSYSGLGSYNEQFF.